This T cell receptor beta chain was captured in a study of T cells of healthy individuals. TCRdb ran MiXCR on the 5' RACE reads and lists one entry per CDR3 protein. Among 90,000 to 100,000 distinct CDR3 sequences, around 17% were seen once, and the ten largest hold about 6.2%. Germline-derived CDR1 and CDR2 are SGHKS and YYEKEE (reference sequence). CDR3 size: 13 residues. V shed 2 bases and J shed 0 bases, with 5 bases lying between them. This clonotype was found many times. This sequence originates from a human donor in good health. This chain uses TRBV5-5 with TRBJ1-1, with D uncertain. The chain's CDR3 is CASSFGLNTEAFF. The CDR3 region has the DNA TGTGCCAGCAGCTTTGGATTGAACACTGAAGCTTTCTTT.